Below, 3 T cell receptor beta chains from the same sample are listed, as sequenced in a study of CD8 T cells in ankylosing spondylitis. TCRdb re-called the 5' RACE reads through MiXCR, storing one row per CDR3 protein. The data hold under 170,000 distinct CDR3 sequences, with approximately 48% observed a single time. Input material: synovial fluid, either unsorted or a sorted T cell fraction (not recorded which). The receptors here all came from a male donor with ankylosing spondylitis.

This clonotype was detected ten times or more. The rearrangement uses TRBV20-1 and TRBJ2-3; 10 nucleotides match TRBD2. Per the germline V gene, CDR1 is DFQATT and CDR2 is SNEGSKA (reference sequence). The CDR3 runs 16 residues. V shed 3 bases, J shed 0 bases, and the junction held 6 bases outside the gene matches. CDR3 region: CSASPKLAGSTDTQYF. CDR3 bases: TGCAGTGCTAGCCCTAAACTAGCGGGGAGCACAGATACGCAGTATTTT.

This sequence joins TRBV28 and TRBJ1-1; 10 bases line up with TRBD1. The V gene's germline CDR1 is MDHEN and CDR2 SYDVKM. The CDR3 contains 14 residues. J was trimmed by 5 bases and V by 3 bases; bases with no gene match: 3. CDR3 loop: CASSLTGGVTEAFF. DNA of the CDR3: TGTGCCAGCAGTTTGACAGGGGGCGTAACTGAAGCTTTCTTT.

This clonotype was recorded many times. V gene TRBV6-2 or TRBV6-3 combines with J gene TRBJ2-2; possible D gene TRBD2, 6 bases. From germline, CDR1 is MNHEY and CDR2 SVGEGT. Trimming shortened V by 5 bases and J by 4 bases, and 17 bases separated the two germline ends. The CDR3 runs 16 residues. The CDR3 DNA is TGTGCCAGCAGTGAGGAGGGGTCAATCCCCACCGGGGAGCTGTTTTTT. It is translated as CASSEEGSIPTGELFF.